The next 29 T cell receptor beta chains were all read from a single sample in a study of CD8+ T cells in alopecia areata. cDNA reverse transcribed from extracted RNA served as the sequencing template. Method: immunoSEQ multiplex PCR; TCRdb's copy keeps in-frame clones and lacks some. The specimen has 200,000 to 300,000 clones, none found just once. Sorting of pooled cutaneous lymph node cells used CD4, CD8alpha, NKG2D, NKG2ACE and other markers. Material: CD4+ T cells sorted from a lymph node. Receptors were obtained from a C3H/HeJ mouse with alopecia areata. The MHC haplotype of the strain is H2-k.

As to this clone: Mouse germline and gene names are used. Read sequence stops 4 residues before the CDR3 end, and the germline J gene provides the missing end. J is TRBJ2-3 and V is TRBV19; the match to TRBD2 covers 7 bases. The CDR3 has 14 residues. Trimming took 2 bases from V and 2 from J; bases not matched to a gene: 2. CDR1 and CDR2 from the germline V gene are FNHDT and SITEND (reference sequence). The CDR3 DNA, read in part, is TGTGCCAGCAGTATGGGGGGGATTGCAGAA. Residues: CASSMGGIAE. In full, the CDR3 reads CASSMGGIAETLYF.

With respect to this clone: The gene names given are mouse names. The read terminates 4 residues before the CDR3 end, so the remaining end is supplied by the germline J gene. V usage is TRBV13-1 and J usage is TRBJ2-5; D unclear. Germline V gene sequence: CDR1 NSHNY, CDR2 SYGAGN. The CDR3 covers 15 residues. Trimming removed 1 base at V and 0 bases at J, with 9 bases between. CDR3 protein: CASSDRRSNQDTQYF. The sequenced CDR3 bases are TGTGCCAGCAGTGATCGCAGAAGTAACCAAGAC.

This clone was seen a few times. Gene and germline names: mouse. The read stops 4 residues short of the end of the CDR3; the missing end is completed from the germline J gene. V and J are TRBV5 and TRBJ2-3; 8 bases are a match to TRBD1. V was clipped by 1 base and J by 0 bases; unmatched bases: 6. This CDR3 is 17 amino acids long. Germline V lookup: CDR1 LGHNA, CDR2 YNLKQL (reference sequence). The CDR3 region is CASSQGHRGTSAETLYF. Incomplete CDR3 DNA: TGTGCCAGCAGCCAAGGCCACAGGGGGACTAGTGCAGAA.

In its sample, this clone was seen a few times. Genes and germline are mouse. The CDR3 DNA, read in part, is TGTGCCAGCAGCCAAACCCTGGCT. This codes for CASSQTLA. The entire CDR3 sequence reads CASSQTLAEQFF. This chain uses TRBV5 with TRBJ2-1; no definite D call. The sequenced fragment ends 4 residues before the CDR3 boundary, so the rest is inferred from the germline J gene. CDR1 LGHNA and CDR2 YNLKQL come from the germline V gene (reference sequence). This CDR3 is 12 amino acids long.

Notes on this clone: Germline and genes: mouse. The observed sequence ends 4 residues before the CDR3 terminus, with the missing tail filled in from the germline J gene. Other nucleotide sequences from this sample produce the same CDR3. J is TRBJ2-3 and V is TRBV13-1, with D maybe TRBD1 (6 bases). From germline, CDR1 is NSHNY and CDR2 SYGAGN. Trimming left V 5 bases short and J 0 bases short, with 7 bases between. CDR3 size: 13 residues. CDR3 bases read: TGTGCCAGCAGCGGGACAAGTGCAGAA. Its protein is CASSGTSAE. The full CDR3 reads CASSGTSAETLYF.

This clone was counted only a few times. Mouse names are used for the genes. The read terminates 4 residues before the CDR3 end, so the remaining end is supplied by the germline J gene. The rearrangement joins TRBV13-3 to TRBJ2-3; TRBD1 matches 8 bases. J lost 1 base, V lost 0 bases, and 4 bases had no gene match. CDR3 length: 16 residues. Germline assignment: CDR1 NNHDY and CDR2 SYVADS. The CDR3: CASSDEQGGGAETLYF. CDR3 DNA (partial): TGTGCCAGCAGTGATGAACAGGGGGGAGGTGCAGAA.

A remark on this clone: Mouse gene names apply. Read data end 4 residues before the CDR3 end; the end is taken from the germline J gene. The V and J genes are TRBV17 and TRBJ1-1; tentative D call: TRBD1 (5 bases). The germline CDR1 and CDR2 sequences are MNHDT and YYDKIL. The ends were cut back, 0 bases at V and 0 bases at J, with 8 bases in the middle. CDR3 length: 15 residues. The CDR3 DNA, read in part, is TGTGCTAGCAGTAGAGATCGACAGACAAACACA. Its translation: CASSRDRQTNT. Given in full, the CDR3 is CASSRDRQTNTEVFF.

The sample holds a few counts of this clone. All gene names here are mouse names. Read coverage stops 4 residues before the CDR3 terminus; the germline J gene supplies the remainder. This sequence joins TRBV1 and TRBJ1-1, with 8 bases matching TRBD1. The CDR3 runs to 15 residues. J was trimmed by 0 bases and V by 3 bases; bases with no gene match: 3. Germline assignment: CDR1 NSQYPW and CDR2 LRSPGD (reference sequence). The sequenced part of the CDR3 DNA is TGCACCTGCAGTGCGCAGGGGGCCCCAAACACA. Its translation: CTCSAQGAPNT. The CDR3 in its entirety is CTCSAQGAPNTEVFF.

For this clone: Mouse gene names apply. The CDR3 is cut off 4 residues early in the read; its end comes from the germline J gene. The J gene is TRBJ2-7, the V gene TRBV1; 9 nucleotides agree with TRBD1. The V gene's germline CDR1 is NSQYPW and CDR2 LRSPGD (reference sequence). V trimming: 3 bases; J trimming: 3 bases; junction bases outside the gene matches: 6. The CDR3 is made up of 15 amino acids. The CDR3 loop reads CTCSAERDRDYEQYF. The covered CDR3 bases are TGCACCTGCAGTGCGGAGCGGGACAGGGACTAT.

This clone turned up a few times. The listed genes are named as in mouse. The read ends 4 residues before the CDR3 terminus; that terminus is restored from the germline J gene. Within the sample, other DNA sequences also encode this same CDR3. The chain combines TRBV3 with TRBJ2-5; 7 bases fit TRBD2. The CDR3 runs 14 residues. Per germline, CDR1 SNHLY and CDR2 FYNGKV (reference sequence). Unmatched junction bases numbered 1, after V lost 1 base and J lost 3 bases. CDR3 DNA (partial): TGTGCCAGCAGCTTAGTTGGGGGGCAAGAC. Its translation is CASSLVGGQD. The CDR3 in its entirety is CASSLVGGQDTQYF.

This clone came up a few times. Gene names are mouse gene names. The read finishes 4 residues shy of the CDR3 end, and the germline J gene is used to complete it. This rearrangement joins TRBV3 to TRBJ2-5; TRBD2 is a possible D gene (6 bases). The CDR3 has 14 residues. Germline loops: CDR1 SNHLY, CDR2 FYNGKV (reference sequence). The ends were cut back, 3 bases at V and 2 bases at J, with 9 bases in the middle. The CDR3 region is CASSLGGSQDTQYF. Partial CDR3 DNA: TGTGCCAGCAGCTTGGGGGGATCCCAAGAC.

On this clone itself: Mouse names are used for the genes. The DNA ends 4 residues before the CDR3 does, and the rest of the CDR3 is filled in from the germline J gene. The same CDR3 arises from other DNA sequences in this sample as well. This chain connects TRBV13-1 to TRBJ2-5; 7 bases agree with TRBD2. The germline CDR1 and CDR2 sequences are NSHNY and SYGAGN. The CDR3 is 13 residues long. This CDR3 reads CASSDVGGDTQYF. Incomplete CDR3 DNA: TGTGCCAGCAGTGATGTTGGGGGGGAC.

On this clone itself: Gene names follow the mouse nomenclature. The CDR3 end is not reached by the read, which stops 4 residues before it; the germline J gene fills it in. The chain carries TRBV13-3 and TRBJ2-5, with TRBD2 matching over 8 bases. This CDR3 spans 15 amino acids. Germline loops: CDR1 NNHDY, CDR2 SYVADS. Trimming removed 0 bases from V and 3 bases from J; junction bases left unmatched: 3. CDR3 DNA, as far as it was read: TGTGCCAGCAGTGATGCTGGGGGGTTTCAAGAC. This sequence encodes CASSDAGGFQD. The complete CDR3 reads CASSDAGGFQDTQYF.

On this clone itself: Germline and genes here are mouse. The read stops 4 residues short of the end of the CDR3; the missing end is completed from the germline J gene. The genes are TRBV13-1 and TRBJ2-2; 11 bases fit TRBD2. The V segment lost 1 base and the J segment 4 bases; nucleotides outside the gene matches: 6. Germline values: CDR1 NSHNY, CDR2 SYGAGN. The CDR3 runs 17 residues. CDR3 region: CASSDQLGGRSTGQLYF. CDR3 DNA (partial): TGTGCCAGCAGTGATCAACTGGGGGGGCGCAGCACCGGG.

In its sample, this clone was seen a few times. The genes and germline here are from mouse. The CDR3 sequence is CASSPLGSAETLYF. The CDR3 bases that were read are TGTGCCAGCAGCCCCCTGGGTAGTGCAGAA. The chain carries TRBV5 and TRBJ2-3; TRBD2 is a possible D gene (5 bases). The missing CDR3 end, 4 residues past where the read stops, is filled in from the germline J gene. V shed 4 bases and J shed 0 bases, with 8 bases lying between them. Germline V gene sequence: CDR1 LGHNA, CDR2 YNLKQL (reference sequence). The CDR3 consists of 14 residues.

This clone appeared a few times. The genes and germline here are from mouse. The sequence runs out 4 residues before the end of the CDR3; the remainder is reconstructed from the germline J gene. The genes are TRBV13-1 and TRBJ2-3, with 8 nucleotides matching TRBD2. This CDR3 has 14 amino acids. Looked up from germline, CDR1 is NSHNY and CDR2 is SYGAGN. V gave up 9 bases and J gave up 0 bases; unmatched junction bases: 6. Partial CDR3 DNA: TGTGCCACTGGGGGGCACCCTAGTGCAGAA. The encoded protein is CATGGHPSAE. In full, the CDR3 reads CATGGHPSAETLYF.

This clone has just a few counts. Gene names refer to mouse genes. Read sequence stops 4 residues before the CDR3 end, and the germline J gene provides the missing end. Other DNA sequences in this sample translate to the same CDR3. The chain is built from TRBV13-1 and TRBJ2-7, with D unresolved. The CDR3 is 12 residues long. CDR1 NSHNY and CDR2 SYGAGN come from the germline V gene. The germline V and J ends were trimmed by 2 bases and 3 bases, with 6 bases remaining between them. The sequenced part of the CDR3 DNA is TGTGCCAGCAGTGACAGAAACTAT. Protein sequence: CASSDRNY. The CDR3 as a whole reads CASSDRNYEQYF.

This clone was found a few times. The listed genes are named as in mouse. With the read ending 4 residues before the CDR3 end, the germline J gene is used to fill in that end. This same CDR3 is encoded by further DNA sequences in the sample. The chain combines TRBV12-1 with TRBJ2-2; TRBD2 aligns across 7 bases. The CDR3 has 15 amino acids. Trimming cost V 0 bases and J 1 base; bases outside gene matches: 1. Germline CDR1 reads SGHSN; CDR2 reads HYEKVE. This CDR3 is CASSLVGGNTGQLYF. Incomplete CDR3 DNA: TGTGCCAGCTCTCTCGTGGGGGGAAACACCGGG.

This clone was counted a few times. Gene labels here are mouse ones. The read comes to an end 4 residues before the CDR3 does, leaving the germline J gene to fill in the end. V gene TRBV5 combines with J gene TRBJ2-5, with 11 bases matching TRBD2. Looked up from germline, CDR1 is LGHNA and CDR2 is YNLKQL (reference sequence). Unmatched junction bases numbered 7, after V lost 2 bases and J lost 0 bases. The CDR3 has 18 residues. This CDR3 reads CASSQLRTGGPNQDTQYF. The CDR3 bases that were read are TGTGCCAGCAGCCAACTTCGGACTGGGGGGCCTAACCAAGAC.

This clone was seen a handful of times. Genes and germline come from the mouse. The CDR3 extends 4 residues past the end of the read, so its final part is completed from the germline J gene. Other DNA variants within this sample encode the same CDR3. This sequence joins TRBV13-1 and TRBJ1-1, with TRBD1 as a possible D gene (6 bases). Trimming took 2 bases from V and 0 from J, leaving 8 bases between them. CDR1 and CDR2 (germline): NSHNY, SYGAGN. This CDR3 spans 14 amino acids. The CDR3 loop reads CASSDGQPNTEVFF. The sequenced CDR3 bases are TGTGCCAGCAGTGACGGACAGCCAAACACA.

The table lists this clone with a few counts. Genes and germline are mouse. With the read ending 4 residues before the CDR3 end, the germline J gene is used to fill in that end. The chain links TRBV19 to TRBJ1-1, with D possibly TRBD1 on 5 matching bases. There are 13 residues in the CDR3. Between the trimmed V and J ends, which lost 2 bases and 3 bases, there was a span of 8 bases. Germline V gene data show CDR1 as FNHDT and CDR2 as SITEND (reference sequence). The CDR3 sequence: CASSMQGYTEVFF. The sequenced part of the CDR3 DNA is TGTGCCAGCAGTATGCAGGGATACACA.

This clone was observed a handful of times. Gene names are the mouse ones. The sequence runs out 4 residues before the end of the CDR3; the remainder is reconstructed from the germline J gene. The chain carries TRBV19 and TRBJ2-1; D remains unclear. The length of the CDR3 is 13 residues. Germline V gives CDR1 FNHDT, CDR2 SITEND (reference sequence). V was cut by 0 bases and J by 3 bases, with 4 bases left in between. The sequenced part of the CDR3 DNA is TGTGCCAGCAGTATAGACATCTATGCT. Translation gives CASSIDIYA. The CDR3 in its entirety is CASSIDIYAEQFF.

This clone was seen more than once but under ten times. Gene and germline names: mouse. The read is 4 residues too short to cover the CDR3 end, so that end is filled in from the germline J gene. Other DNA sequences in the sample encode the same CDR3. The chain has TRBV17 and TRBJ2-3, with TRBD2 matching over 10 bases. There are 16 residues in the CDR3. Germline V gives CDR1 MNHDT, CDR2 YYDKIL. Trimming took 0 bases from V and 1 from J; bases not matched to a gene: 1. The covered CDR3 bases are TGTGCTAGCAGTAGAGACTGGGGGGGCCGTGCAGAA. It yields the protein CASSRDWGGRAE. The complete CDR3 protein is CASSRDWGGRAETLYF.

For this clone: Gene names and germline match the mouse. Read sequence stops 4 residues before the CDR3 end, and the germline J gene provides the missing end. At the DNA level, this CDR3 is encoded by other sequences in the same sample as well. The chain couples TRBV5 to TRBJ1-1, with 8 bases that match TRBD1. Germline CDR1 is LGHNA and CDR2 is YNLKQL (reference sequence). The CDR3 covers 15 residues. The ends lost 0 bases at V and 1 base at J; junction bases unmatched: 1. The covered CDR3 bases are TGTGCCAGCAGCCAAGATGGGACAGGGAACACA. This gives the protein CASSQDGTGNT. The complete CDR3 sequence is CASSQDGTGNTEVFF.

The sample holds a few counts of this clone. This sequence may be a read error, since a much larger clone differs from it by one base. The gene symbols are mouse symbols. This sample includes further DNA sequences coding for the same CDR3. CDR3 loop: CASSLGTGGYAEQFF. The CDR3 DNA, read in part, is TGTGCCAGCAGCCTAGGGACTGGGGGCTATGCT. The rearrangement links TRBV5 to TRBJ2-1, with TRBD2 matching over 11 bases. The CDR3 is cut off 4 residues early in the read; its end comes from the germline J gene. Germline CDR1 and CDR2: LGHNA and YNLKQL (reference sequence). The CDR3 has 15 amino acids. J was trimmed by 3 bases and V by 4 bases; bases with no gene match: 2.

For this clone: The germline and genes are mouse ones. CDR3 sequence: CASRETGQYEQYF. The CDR3 DNA, read in part, is TGTGCCAGCAGAGAGACAGGGCAATAT. V gene TRBV13-1 combines with J gene TRBJ2-7; 7 bases align to TRBD1. The read ends 4 residues before the CDR3 terminus; that terminus is restored from the germline J gene. In germline, CDR1 is NSHNY, CDR2 SYGAGN. The CDR3 is made up of 13 amino acids.

This clone has a handful of counts. Gene names are the mouse ones. Read data end 4 residues before the CDR3 end; the end is taken from the germline J gene. The sample has other DNA sequences that encode this CDR3 too. The chain links TRBV31 to TRBJ2-2, with 9 bases fitting TRBD1. Germline V lookup: CDR1 GKSSPN, CDR2 SITVG. The CDR3 is 13 residues long. V shed 5 bases, J shed 2 bases, and the junction held 0 bases outside the gene matches. Incomplete CDR3 DNA: TGTGCCTGGGGACAGGGGAACACCGGG. The encoded protein is CAWGQGNTG. The full CDR3 sequence reads CAWGQGNTGQLYF. Together with reference TRBV31 and TRBJ2-2, the CDR3 gives the full variable domain: AQTIHQWPVAEIKAVGSPLSLGCTIKGKSSPNLYWYWQATGGTLQQLFYSITVGQVESVVQLNLSASRPKDDQFILSTEKLLLSHSGFYLCAWGQGNTGQLYFGEGSKLTVL.

This clone was picked up a small number of times. Mouse names are used for the genes. The read is 4 residues too short to cover the CDR3 end, so that end is filled in from the germline J gene. The chain is built from TRBV19 and TRBJ2-7, with 10 bases fitting TRBD2. CDR3 length: 15 amino acids. Germline CDR1 is FNHDT and CDR2 is SITEND (reference sequence). The part of the CDR3 DNA that was read is TGTGCCAGCAGGCCCGGGACTGGGGACCTATAT. This codes for CASRPGTGDLY. The CDR3 in its entirety is CASRPGTGDLYEQYF. Using reference TRBV19 and TRBJ2-7 for the parts outside the CDR3, the full variable domain is GGIITQTPKFLIGQEGQKLTLKCQQNFNHDTMYWYRQDSGKGLRLIYYSITENDLQKGDLSEGYDASREKKSSFSLTVTSAQKNEMAVFLCASRPGTGDLYEQYFGPGTRLTVL.

In regard to this clone: All gene names here are mouse names. The read finishes 4 residues shy of the CDR3 end, and the germline J gene is used to complete it. The rearrangement uses TRBV13-1 and TRBJ2-2, with TRBD1 matching over 9 bases. The CDR3 is 16 amino acids. With V trimmed by 2 bases and J by 4 bases, 6 bases remained unmatched. The V gene's germline CDR1 is NSHNY and CDR2 SYGAGN. CDR3 in amino acids: CASSEPGQGPTGQLYF. The DNA read from the CDR3 is TGTGCCAGCAGTGAGCCGGGACAGGGCCCCACCGGG.